This TCR beta chain was observed in a study of blood T cell repertoires in COVID-19. The wider study: Samples of COVID-19 (acute and convalescent) were obtained from the United States, Italy and Spain. From T cells, B-cell-depleted T cells, or PBMCs came the material, which was cDNA or gDNA.

The CDR3 is 14 residues long. Germline values: CDR1 MNHEY, CDR2 SVGAGI. Trimming removed 6 bases from V and 3 bases from J; junction bases left unmatched: 7. Per the original methods: It was from reference gene primer amplification that nucleated cell counts were estimated. TCRdb's copy holds only in-frame clones and misses some; the assay was immunoSEQ multiplex PCR. The DNA gave D and trimming, while V, J and clone size come from that table. This table has approximately 80,000 clones, roughly 88% appearing once. Sequencing was carried out using peripheral blood. V gene TRBV6-5 combines with J gene TRBJ1-2; 7 bases map to TRBD1. This clonotype originated in a woman aged 80 or older with COVID-19, enrolled during active disease. CDR3 DNA: TGTGCCAGCAGGGAGACAGGGCGGGACTATGGCTACACCTTC. This codes for CASRETGRDYGYTF.